A single sample is the source of the 19 T cell receptor beta chains below, sequenced in a study of T-cell reconstitution after alpha-beta-depleted transplantation in children (dated by TCRdb to the mid-2010s). The protocol used for the library was PCR. Sequenced using an Illumina HiSeq 2500. TCR libraries were prepared with molecular barcoding, using unique molecular identifiers to normalize TCRbeta repertoire quantification. Through fastp at Q25 and MiXCR, TCRdb rebuilt clones from the public reads, retaining in-frame beta chains. CDR3 protein duplicates are merged, each entry listing the most common genes and DNA. In all, the sample holds some 500,000 distinct CDR3 sequences, and about 16% of those were seen once. The ten biggest clones cover roughly 3.3% of the sample. Source: PBMCs from the stem cell graft donor, taken from the stem cell graft. The receptors were sampled from a human donor who donated a stem cell graft to a child with acute lymphoblastic leukemia.

The J gene is TRBJ1-2, the V gene TRBV4-1; 10 positions match TRBD1. The CDR3 is made up of 16 amino acids. Per germline, CDR1 MGHRA and CDR2 YSYEKL. The V gene end was trimmed by 2 bases and the J gene end by 3 bases; junction bases not matched to a gene: 6. The CDR3, as DNA: TGCGCCAGCAGCCAAACCCCCGGGACAGGGGACTATGGCTACACCTTC. This codes for CASSQTPGTGDYGYTF.

The rearrangement uses TRBV12-3 or TRBV12-4 and TRBJ2-2; D possibly uses TRBD1 or TRBD2 (5 bases each). The V end was cut by 7 bases, the J end by 4 bases, with 10 bases between. This CDR3 has 13 residues. CDR3 loop: CASKLGVTGELFF. The CDR3 nucleotides are TGTGCCAGCAAACTAGGGGTCACCGGGGAGCTGTTTTTT.

This clonotype was seen more than once but under ten times. This chain joins TRBV14 and TRBJ2-5; 10 positions agree with TRBD1. Germline assignment: CDR1 SGHDN and CDR2 FVKESK. This CDR3 region has 17 residues. V was pared by 1 base and J by 1 base, with 6 bases of the junction left unmatched. The CDR3 nucleotides are TGTGCCAGCAGCCAAGTTGGGACAGGGGTCCTCCAAGAGACCCAGTACTTC. Translated, it gives CASSQVGTGVLQETQYF. The full variable domain, completed using reference TRBV14 and TRBJ2-5, is EAGVTQFPSHSVIEKGQTVTLRCDPISGHDNLYWYRRVMGKEIKFLLHFVKESKQDESGMPNNRFLAERTGGTYSTLKVQPAELEDSGVYFCASSQVGTGVLQETQYFGPGTRLLVL.

This chain uses TRBV11-2 with TRBJ2-1; D not certain. CDR3 size: 12 residues. Trimming took 4 bases from V and 6 from J, leaving 7 bases between them. Germline CDR1 and CDR2: SGHAT and FQNNGV. The CDR3 region is CASSSESNEQFF. The CDR3 nucleotides read TGTGCCAGCAGCTCGGAGAGCAATGAGCAGTTCTTC.

The gene calls are TRBV12-3 or TRBV12-4 and TRBJ2-5; D tentatively reads TRBD1 or TRBD2 (5 bases each). The CDR3 has 13 residues. Deletions cut 1 base from V and 7 bases from J, with 10 bases between. The CDR3 loop reads CASSLGVGGTQYF. CDR3 bases: TGTGCCAGCAGTTTAGGGGTTGGGGGGACCCAGTACTTC.

This chain links TRBV29-1 with TRBJ2-1, with 8 nucleotides matching TRBD1. CDR1 SQVTM and CDR2 ANQGSEA come from the germline V gene. The CDR3 runs to 15 residues. The trim removed 5 bases at V and 0 bases at J, leaving 6 bases unmatched. CDR3 amino acids: CSVITGGSSYNEQFF. In DNA form, the CDR3 reads TGCAGCGTTATTACAGGGGGGAGCTCCTACAATGAGCAGTTCTTC.

This clonotype was observed a handful of times. V gene TRBV6-1 combines with J gene TRBJ2-5, with 7 bases identical to TRBD1. The germline gives CDR1 MNHNS, CDR2 SASEGT. V lost 4 bases to trimming and J lost 4 bases; unmatched junction nucleotides: 12. The CDR3 has 16 residues. The CDR3 sequence is CASSGGWAGGRETQYF. Written as DNA, the CDR3 is TGTGCCAGCAGTGGTGGCTGGGCAGGGGGTCGAGAGACCCAGTACTTC.

This clonotype occurred many times. The chain employs TRBV5-1 and TRBJ2-1; 15 nucleotides agree with TRBD2. J gave up 10 bases and V 3 bases, and 8 bases lay outside the gene matches. The CDR3 is made up of 16 amino acids. The germline V gene has CDR1 SGHRS and CDR2 YFSETQ. The CDR3 sequence: CASSSPGTSGRSEQFF. In DNA form, the CDR3 reads TGCGCCAGCAGCTCACCCGGGACTAGCGGGAGGTCGGAGCAGTTCTTC.

This clonotype has a handful of counts. This chain joins TRBV5-1 and TRBJ2-7, with 9 bases lining up with TRBD2. Germline loops: CDR1 SGHRS, CDR2 YFSETQ. CDR3 length: 14 amino acids. V shed 3 bases and J 6 bases; nucleotides not matched to a gene: 7. The CDR3 DNA reads TGCGCCAGCAGCTCCGGACTAGCGATGGTCGAGCAGTACTTC. This sequence encodes CASSSGLAMVEQYF.

In this sample, this clonotype turned up a few times. The J gene is TRBJ2-7, the V gene TRBV12-3 or TRBV12-4; D may correspond to TRBD1 or TRBD2 (6 bases each). CDR3 length: 14 amino acids. V was shortened by 3 bases and J by 5 bases, with 14 bases between the two germline ends. In nucleotides, the CDR3 is TGTGCCAGCAGTTTGACCAGGGGACTCAACGAGCAGTACTTC. Residues: CASSLTRGLNEQYF.

This clonotype has just a few counts. The genes are TRBV20-1 and TRBJ2-3; D is ambiguous. The germline V and J ends were trimmed by 5 bases and 3 bases, with 15 bases remaining between them. The CDR3 loop spans 14 amino acids. CDR1 is DFQATT, CDR2 SNEGSKA, per germline (reference sequence). Here the CDR3 DNA reads TGCAGTGCTGAGACCCCTTTCGGGACAGATACGCAGTATTTT. Translating gives CSAETPFGTDTQYF.

The CDR3 here is CSADGRKSYNEQFF. CDR3 bases: TGCAGTGCTGATGGGCGGAAAAGCTACAATGAGCAGTTCTTC. The rearrangement links TRBV20-1 to TRBJ2-1, with unresolved D. The CDR3 covers 14 residues. The V gene lost 5 bases and the J gene lost 3 bases, with 14 bases spanning the gap. Germline V gives CDR1 DFQATT, CDR2 SNEGSKA (reference sequence).

This clonotype came up a few times. The chain combines TRBV2 with TRBJ2-7; TRBD1 aligns across 12 bases. CDR3 length: 19 amino acids. The germline V gene has CDR1 SNHLY and CDR2 FYNNEI. V gave up 0 bases and J gave up 5 bases; unmatched junction bases: 14. The CDR3, as DNA: TGTGCCAGCAGTGAAGCGCTCGGGACAGGGGGCCGTTTTGACCACGAGCAGTACTTC. Translating gives CASSEALGTGGRFDHEQYF.

The chain recombines TRBV29-1 with TRBJ1-3, with 10 bases fitting TRBD1. Losses at the gene ends were 4 bases for V and 1 base for J; bases not matched to a gene: 1. Per the germline V gene, CDR1 is SQVTM and CDR2 is ANQGSEA. This CDR3 is built from 14 residues. For the CDR3, the DNA is TGCAGCGTTGGACAGGGGGCTTCTGGAAACACCATATATTTT. Translated: CSVGQGASGNTIYF.

This rearrangement joins TRBV29-1 to TRBJ2-3, with D hard to call. From germline, CDR1 is SQVTM and CDR2 ANQGSEA. V dropped 1 base and J dropped 1 base, with 9 bases sitting between them. The CDR3 is 14 amino acids. CDR3 protein: CSVEGRTRTDTQYF. The CDR3 nucleotides are TGCAGCGTTGAAGGCAGGACGCGCACAGATACGCAGTATTTT.

This sequence joins TRBV25-1 and TRBJ2-7; 8 nucleotides match TRBD1. The V and J ends lost 7 bases and 4 bases, in that order; junction bases with no gene match: 9. Germline V gene data show CDR1 as MGHDK and CDR2 as SYGVNS. The CDR3 sequence is 14 residues long. The chain's CDR3 is CASTSRQGTYEQYF. As DNA, the CDR3 is TGTGCCAGCACCTCGCGACAGGGGACTTACGAGCAGTACTTC.

The chain links TRBV24-1 to TRBJ1-5; D possibly corresponds to TRBD1 (5 bases). The germline gives CDR1 KGHDR, CDR2 SFDVKD. The V end was cut by 3 bases, the J end by 4 bases, with 12 bases between. CDR3 length equals 15 residues. CDR3 sequence reads: CATSDPRGENQPQHF. The CDR3 bases are TGTGCCACCAGTGATCCCCGGGGGGAAAATCAGCCCCAGCATTTT.

The table lists this clonotype with a few counts. The rearrangement joins TRBV12-3 or TRBV12-4 to TRBJ1-1, with TRBD1 as a possible D gene (5 bases). With 7 bases removed from V and 1 base from J, the gap between germline ends came to 13 bases. The CDR3 contains 14 residues. The CDR3, as DNA: TGTGCCAGCACTCGGGACTCCTCGAACACTGAAGCTTTCTTT. Translating it yields CASTRDSSNTEAFF.

This sequence joins TRBV30 and TRBJ2-7; D might be TRBD2 (5 bases). Germline CDR1 is GTSNPN and CDR2 is SVGIG (reference sequence). The CDR3 spans 13 residues. Trimming removed 3 bases at V and 5 bases at J, with 14 bases between. CDR3 loop: CAWRGERMHEQYF. For the CDR3, the DNA is TGTGCCTGGAGGGGAGAACGGATGCACGAGCAGTACTTC.